Below, 4 T cell receptor beta chains from the same sample are listed, as sequenced in a study of T-cell reconstitution after alpha-beta-depleted transplantation in children (dated by TCRdb to 2016 to 2017). The treatment or condition label corresponds to: allogeneic hematopoietic cell transplantation with graft depleted of TCRalphabeta T cells and CD19 B cells. The library was made by PCR. Sequencing was carried out with an Illumina HiSeq 2500. To normalize quantification of the TCRbeta repertoire, the TCR libraries were built with molecular barcoding that relied on unique molecular identifiers. TCRdb took the public reads, trimmed them with fastp at Q25, ran MiXCR for clone calling and kept in-frame beta chains. Rows matching on CDR3 protein sequence are summarized as one entry with the most common DNA and genes. The sample table lists around 500,000 distinct CDR3 sequences, 23% of them with a count of one. The top ten clones comprise less than 15% of the sample.

The sequencing used PBMCs, mostly from graft donor cells, collected 360 days after TCRalphabeta/CD19-depleted stem cell transplant. All receptors come from a boy younger than two who had a stem cell transplant for acute myeloid leukemia, so the T cells may come from the graft donor.

This clonotype was counted only a few times. The genes are TRBV7-3 and TRBJ2-7, with a weak D call TRBD2 (7 bases). V lost 1 base and J 3 bases, leaving 13 bases between the germline ends. Germline CDR1 SGHTA, CDR2 FQGTGA. There are 15 residues in the CDR3. The CDR3 protein is CASSLNAGAFYEQYF. The CDR3 DNA follows: TGTGCCAGCAGCTTAAATGCGGGGGCCTTCTACGAGCAGTACTTC.

This chain joins TRBV5-4 and TRBJ2-1, with 14 bases aligning to TRBD2. The V gene's germline CDR1 is SGHNT and CDR2 YYREEE (reference sequence). Trimming cost V 4 bases and J 9 bases; bases outside gene matches: 6. The length of the CDR3 is 15 residues. In DNA, the CDR3 is TGTGCCAGCAGCCTCGGGACTAGCGGGGGACTTGAGCAGTTCTTC. It is translated as CASSLGTSGGLEQFF.

This clonotype was counted between two and nine times. The chain links TRBV10-3 to TRBJ1-2; unclear D gene. The V gene's germline CDR1 is ENHRY and CDR2 SYGVKD. The CDR3 is 9 residues long. Trimming removed 7 bases at V and 7 bases at J, with 4 bases between. CDR3 nucleotides: TGTGCCATCATTGGTGGCTACACCTTC. It yields the protein CAIIGGYTF.

The rearrangement links TRBV10-3 to TRBJ1-1; 9 nucleotides line up with TRBD1. This CDR3 region has 13 residues. Germline CDR1 reads ENHRY; CDR2 reads SYGVKD. V trimming: 6 bases; J trimming: 4 bases; junction bases outside the gene matches: 3. DNA of the CDR3: TGTGCCATCAGGGGGGACAGGGCCACTGAAGCTTTCTTT. It codes for CAIRGDRATEAFF.